A selection of T cell receptor beta chains follows, all from one sample in a study of early T cells in non-severe SARS-CoV-2 infection. TCRdb called the 5' RACE reads again in MiXCR, with one record for every CDR3 protein. Of about 48,000 distinct CDR3 sequences in the sample, roughly 6.1% were seen once. This specimen was whole blood, taken at baseline. All receptors derive from an adult who was a healthcare worker with PCR-confirmed SARS-CoV-2 infection or an uninfected control (not recorded which). The CDR3 runs from the conserved cysteine through the conserved F or W. D genes are given only for firm matches. Some rows have no size entry. The others give once, few or many, or a class for an expanded clone.

CDR3 protein: CASSLDTGTPPRYF; CDR3 DNA: TGTGCCAGCAGTTTGGATACCGGGACCCCCCCCCGGTACTTC; V gene: TRBV7-9; J gene: TRBJ2-5; clone size: NA; D gene: NA
CDR3 protein: CASSLKGGAEAFF; CDR3 DNA: TGTGCCAGCAGCTTAAAGGGAGGGGCGGAAGCTTTCTTT; V gene: TRBV7-8; J gene: TRBJ1-1; clone size: many; D gene: NA
CDR3 protein: CSARTRSGETQYF; CDR3 DNA: TGCAGTGCTAGAACTCGGTCTGGAGAGACCCAGTACTTC; V gene: TRBV20-1; J gene: TRBJ2-5; clone size: many; D gene: NA
CDR3 protein: CASSPEEQGALSGGYTF; CDR3 DNA: TGCGCCAGCAGCCCTGAGGAGCAGGGGGCTCTATCAGGCGGCTACACCTTC; V gene: TRBV5-1; J gene: TRBJ1-2; clone size: many; D gene: TRBD1
CDR3 protein: CASSLLTGAVGELFF; CDR3 DNA: TGTGCCAGCAGTTTGTTAACAGGGGCGGTCGGGGAGCTGTTTTTT; V gene: TRBV27; J gene: TRBJ2-2; clone size: many; D gene: TRBD1
CDR3 protein: CSARVFQVITDTQYF; CDR3 DNA: TGCAGTGCTAGAGTTTTCCAAGTCATCACCGATACGCAGTATTTT; V gene: TRBV20-1; J gene: TRBJ2-3; clone size: few; D gene: NA
CDR3 protein: CASSINSYNEQFF; CDR3 DNA: TGTGCCAGTAGTATAAACAGCTACAATGAGCAGTTCTTC; V gene: TRBV19; J gene: TRBJ2-1; clone size: many; D gene: NA
CDR3 protein: CASSQGRLAGEQFF; CDR3 DNA: TGCGCCAGCAGCCAAGGAAGGCTCGCGGGTGAGCAGTTCTTC; V gene: TRBV4-3; J gene: TRBJ2-1; clone size: few; D gene: NA
CDR3 protein: CSAQSGANEKLFF; CDR3 DNA: TGCAGTGCACAATCGGGGGCTAATGAAAAACTGTTTTTT; V gene: TRBV20-1; J gene: TRBJ1-4; clone size: NA; D gene: NA
CDR3 protein: CASSQGVYSALNEQYF; CDR3 DNA: TGTGCCAGCAGCCAAGGGGTTTACAGCGCCTTAAACGAGCAGTACTTC; V gene: TRBV3-1; J gene: TRBJ2-7; clone size: few; D gene: NA
CDR3 protein: CASSQEGQGAKNIQYF; CDR3 DNA: TGTGCCAGCAGCCAAGAGGGGCAGGGGGCCAAAAACATTCAGTACTTC; V gene: TRBV4-2; J gene: TRBJ2-4; clone size: many; D gene: NA
CDR3 protein: CSARGLRGTDTQYF; CDR3 DNA: TGCAGTGCAAGGGGACTCCGTGGCACAGATACGCAGTATTTT; V gene: TRBV20-1; J gene: TRBJ2-3; clone size: few; D gene: NA
CDR3 protein: CATSREGGMNTEAFF; CDR3 DNA: TGTGCCACCAGCAGAGAGGGGGGAATGAACACTGAAGCTTTCTTT; V gene: TRBV15; J gene: TRBJ1-1; clone size: NA; D gene: NA
CDR3 protein: CSVERRQGLLNTEAFF; CDR3 DNA: TGCAGCGTTGAACGGAGACAGGGGTTATTGAACACTGAAGCTTTCTTT; V gene: TRBV29-1; J gene: TRBJ1-1; clone size: many; D gene: TRBD1
CDR3 protein: CASSHPTGEQFF; CDR3 DNA: TGCGCCAGCAGCCACCCGACAGGAGAGCAGTTCTTC; V gene: TRBV4-3; J gene: TRBJ2-1; clone size: medium-sized; D gene: NA
CDR3 protein: CSVTWDRGRNEQFF; CDR3 DNA: TGCAGTGTCACCTGGGACAGGGGTCGCAATGAGCAGTTCTTC; V gene: TRBV20-1; J gene: TRBJ2-1; clone size: NA; D gene: TRBD1
CDR3 protein: CASSFSNREQFF; CDR3 DNA: TGTGCCAGCAGCTTTAGCAACAGGGAGCAGTTCTTC; V gene: TRBV27; J gene: TRBJ2-1; clone size: many; D gene: NA
CDR3 protein: CASSDTGTSRSREQFF; CDR3 DNA: TGTGCCAGCAGCGATACCGGGACTAGCCGTAGTAGAGAGCAGTTCTTC; V gene: TRBV6-5; J gene: TRBJ2-1; clone size: many; D gene: TRBD2
CDR3 protein: CASSLGTTGAYEQYF; CDR3 DNA: TGTGCCAGCAGCTTAGGGACGACAGGAGCCTACGAGCAGTACTTC; V gene: TRBV7-2; J gene: TRBJ2-7; clone size: NA; D gene: NA
CDR3 protein: CASSSKDRIYYGYTF; CDR3 DNA: TGTGCCAGCAGCTCTAAGGACAGAATCTACTATGGCTACACCTTC; V gene: TRBV5-4; J gene: TRBJ1-2; clone size: many; D gene: NA
CDR3 protein: CASSRGASTEAFF; CDR3 DNA: TGTGCCAGCAGCCGGGGGGCCAGCACTGAAGCTTTCTTT; V gene: TRBV3-1; J gene: TRBJ1-1; clone size: few; D gene: NA
CDR3 protein: CASSYRNGEQYF; CDR3 DNA: TGTGCCAGCAGTTACAGGAACGGCGAGCAGTACTTC; V gene: TRBV6-2/TRBV6-3; J gene: TRBJ2-7; clone size: few; D gene: NA
CDR3 protein: CASSVVGSSSYNEQFF; CDR3 DNA: TGTGCCAGCAGCGTAGTAGGGTCCAGCTCCTACAATGAGCAGTTCTTC; V gene: TRBV9; J gene: TRBJ2-1; clone size: few; D gene: NA
CDR3 protein: CSAPSLAGGADTQYF; CDR3 DNA: TGCAGTGCCCCGTCGCTCGCGGGAGGAGCAGATACGCAGTATTTT; V gene: TRBV20-1; J gene: TRBJ2-3; clone size: NA; D gene: TRBD2
CDR3 protein: CASSEAGDFVTSGHRTDTQYF; CDR3 DNA: TGTGCCAGCAGTGAAGCTGGTGACTTCGTGACTAGCGGGCACCGCACAGATACGCAGTATTTT; V gene: TRBV2; J gene: TRBJ2-3; clone size: many; D gene: TRBD2
CDR3 protein: CSAIKPNEQYF; CDR3 DNA: TGCAGTGCCATCAAGCCCAACGAGCAGTACTTC; V gene: TRBV20-1; J gene: TRBJ2-7; clone size: many; D gene: NA
CDR3 protein: CATSDPRAGAAEKLFF; CDR3 DNA: TGTGCCACCAGTGATCCCAGAGCAGGGGCAGCTGAAAAACTGTTTTTT; V gene: TRBV24-1; J gene: TRBJ1-4; clone size: many; D gene: NA
CDR3 protein: CAISESRTPAVDEQYF; CDR3 DNA: TGTGCCATCAGTGAGTCCCGGACACCCGCGGTAGACGAGCAGTACTTC; V gene: TRBV10-3; J gene: TRBJ2-7; clone size: once; D gene: NA
CDR3 protein: CASSQEGRGAATQYF; CDR3 DNA: TGCGCCAGCAGCCAAGAAGGTCGGGGCGCAGCGACCCAGTACTTC; V gene: TRBV4-1; J gene: TRBJ2-5; clone size: many; D gene: NA
CDR3 protein: CSARGGLAGGYNIQYF; CDR3 DNA: TGCAGTGCTAGAGGTGGACTAGCGGGAGGGTATAACATTCAGTACTTC; V gene: TRBV20-1; J gene: TRBJ2-4; clone size: NA; D gene: TRBD2
CDR3 protein: CASRRGTAASYEQYF; CDR3 DNA: TGCGCCAGCAGGCGAGGGACAGCAGCCTCCTACGAGCAGTACTTC; V gene: TRBV5-1; J gene: TRBJ2-7; clone size: many; D gene: TRBD1
CDR3 protein: CASSLSAGQNQPQHF; CDR3 DNA: TGTGCCAGCAGCCTTTCCGCGGGACAGAATCAGCCCCAGCATTTT; V gene: TRBV2; J gene: TRBJ1-5; clone size: few; D gene: TRBD1
CDR3 protein: CASSQVPGTEAFF; CDR3 DNA: TGTGCCAGCAGCCAAGTCCCCGGAACTGAAGCTTTCTTT; V gene: TRBV4-2; J gene: TRBJ1-1; clone size: NA; D gene: NA
CDR3 protein: CATPYRDRDNSPLHF; CDR3 DNA: TGTGCCACCCCTTATAGGGACAGGGATAATTCACCCCTCCACTTT; V gene: TRBV6-6; J gene: TRBJ1-6; clone size: NA; D gene: TRBD1
CDR3 protein: CASSLAGRQETQYF; CDR3 DNA: TGTGCCAGCAGCTTGGCCGGCCGTCAAGAGACCCAGTACTTC; V gene: TRBV5-4; J gene: TRBJ2-5; clone size: NA; D gene: NA
CDR3 protein: CASKLRGLTVPENTIYF; CDR3 DNA: TGTGCCAGCAAATTGAGGGGACTCACGGTGCCTGAAAACACCATATATTTT; V gene: TRBV28; J gene: TRBJ1-3; clone size: many; D gene: NA
CDR3 protein: CASSLEGTSGRANEQFF; CDR3 DNA: TGTGCCAGCAGCTTAGAAGGGACTAGCGGGAGGGCAAATGAGCAGTTCTTC; V gene: TRBV7-2; J gene: TRBJ2-1; clone size: many; D gene: TRBD2
CDR3 protein: CASTQRDLTYNEQFF; CDR3 DNA: TGTGCCAGCACTCAACGGGACTTGACCTACAATGAGCAGTTCTTC; V gene: TRBV6-1; J gene: TRBJ2-1; clone size: many; D gene: NA
CDR3 protein: CASGGQGLGYTF; CDR3 DNA: TGTGCCAGCGGAGGACAGGGGCTTGGCTACACCTTC; V gene: TRBV28; J gene: TRBJ1-2; clone size: NA; D gene: TRBD1
CDR3 protein: CASSVGTGDSPLHF; CDR3 DNA: TGTGCCAGCAGCGTGGGGACAGGGGATTCACCCCTCCACTTT; V gene: TRBV9; J gene: TRBJ1-6; clone size: many; D gene: TRBD1
CDR3 protein: CASTIFPGTGHEQYF; CDR3 DNA: TGTGCCAGCACGATCTTCCCCGGGACAGGGCACGAGCAGTACTTC; V gene: TRBV28; J gene: TRBJ2-7; clone size: few; D gene: TRBD1
CDR3 protein: CASSATGTGYGYTF; CDR3 DNA: TGTGCCAGTAGTGCAACCGGGACAGGGTATGGCTACACCTTC; V gene: TRBV19; J gene: TRBJ1-2; clone size: many; D gene: TRBD1
CDR3 protein: CASSPPAKNIQYF; CDR3 DNA: TGTGCCAGCTCACCACCGGCCAAAAACATTCAGTACTTC; V gene: TRBV18; J gene: TRBJ2-4; clone size: few; D gene: NA
CDR3 protein: CASSPRTSGSPGTQYF; CDR3 DNA: TGTGCCAGCTCACCAAGGACTAGCGGGAGTCCTGGGACGCAGTATTTT; V gene: TRBV18; J gene: TRBJ2-3; clone size: many; D gene: TRBD2
CDR3 protein: CASSLGGDYEQYF; CDR3 DNA: TGTGCCAGCAGCTTAGGGGGGGACTACGAGCAGTACTTC; V gene: TRBV7-6; J gene: TRBJ2-7; clone size: few; D gene: NA
CDR3 protein: CSAGQGIGEGYTF; CDR3 DNA: TGCAGTGCTGGACAGGGAATTGGGGAAGGCTACACCTTC; V gene: TRBV20-1; J gene: TRBJ1-2; clone size: NA; D gene: TRBD1
CDR3 protein: CASTLPTGELFF; CDR3 DNA: TGTGCCAGCACCTTACCCACCGGGGAGCTGTTTTTT; V gene: TRBV6-2/TRBV6-3; J gene: TRBJ2-2; clone size: many; D gene: NA
CDR3 protein: CASSHIRRGADTQYF; CDR3 DNA: TGTGCCAGCAGTCACATACGACGGGGGGCAGATACGCAGTATTTT; V gene: TRBV25-1; J gene: TRBJ2-3; clone size: many; D gene: TRBD2
CDR3 protein: CASSLRVSTEAFF; CDR3 DNA: TGTGCCAGCAGCCTCAGGGTTAGCACTGAAGCTTTCTTT; V gene: TRBV14; J gene: TRBJ1-1; clone size: few; D gene: NA